This T cell receptor (beta chain) was identified in a study of T cell repertoires in cytomegalovirus infection. The overall study: Matching HLA type, along with CMV infection, was indicated by public TCR beta signatures.

As regards this clonotype: Its antigen is still unknown. Its ends do not fully match the called genes, so a read error is possible.

Germline V gene data show CDR1 as SGHVS and CDR2 as FNYEAQ. CDR3 length: 17 residues. TCRdb passed the reads through MiXCR, listing each CDR3 protein once. The sample records 140,000 to 150,000 distinct CDR3 sequences, more than 30% being singletons. The starting material was CD8+ T cells from cultured PBMCs, obtained from culture after CMV antigen stimulation. This clonotype originated in a human donor in good health (CMV status not recorded). Some clones in this sample may be carry-over from other donors' samples. The chain links TRBV7-6 to TRBJ2-4, with a tentative D call TRBD2 (7 bases). CDR3 coding DNA: TGTGCCAGCAGCTACGGGGGAGGGGACATAGCCAGAAACATTCAGTACTTC. Translation: CASSYGGGDIARNIQYF.